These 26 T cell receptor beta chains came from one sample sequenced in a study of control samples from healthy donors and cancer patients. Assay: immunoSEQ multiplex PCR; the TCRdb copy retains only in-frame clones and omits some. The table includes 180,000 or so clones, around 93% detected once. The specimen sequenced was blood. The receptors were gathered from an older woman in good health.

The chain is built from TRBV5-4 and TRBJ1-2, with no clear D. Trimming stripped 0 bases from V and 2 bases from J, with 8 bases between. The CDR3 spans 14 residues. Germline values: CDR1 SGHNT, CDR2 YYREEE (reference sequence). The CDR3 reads CASSLEHTNYGYTF. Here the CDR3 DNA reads TGTGCCAGCAGCTTGGAGCACACCAACTATGGCTACACCTTC.

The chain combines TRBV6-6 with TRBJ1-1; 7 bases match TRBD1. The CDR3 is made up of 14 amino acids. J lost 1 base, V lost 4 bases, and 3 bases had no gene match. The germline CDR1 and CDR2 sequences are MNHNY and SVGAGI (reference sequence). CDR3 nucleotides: TGTGCCAGCAGTTTTCAGGGGGGGAACACTGAAGCTTTCTTT. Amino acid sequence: CASSFQGGNTEAFF.

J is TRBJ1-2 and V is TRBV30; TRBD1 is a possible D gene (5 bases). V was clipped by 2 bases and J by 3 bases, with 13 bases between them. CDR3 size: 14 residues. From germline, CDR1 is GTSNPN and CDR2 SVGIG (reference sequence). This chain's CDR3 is CAWSSSGGDYGYTF. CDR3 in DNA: TGTGCCTGGAGTTCCTCGGGGGGGGACTATGGCTACACCTTC. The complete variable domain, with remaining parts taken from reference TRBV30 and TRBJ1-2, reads SQTIHQWPATLVQPVGSPLSLECTVEGTSNPNLYWYRQAAGRGLQLLFYSVGIGQISSEVPQNLSASRPQDRQFILSSKKLLLSDSGFYLCAWSSSGGDYGYTFGSGTRLTVV.

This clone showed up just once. The CDR3 is CASSFFSNQPQHF. The CDR3 region has the DNA TGTGCCAGCAGCTTTTTTAGCAATCAGCCCCAGCATTTT. V is TRBV7-9 and J is TRBJ1-5; D is unclear. Looked up from germline, CDR1 is SEHNR and CDR2 is FQNEAQ (reference sequence). The CDR3 is made up of 13 amino acids. Trimming removed 3 bases from V and 0 bases from J, with 3 bases in between.

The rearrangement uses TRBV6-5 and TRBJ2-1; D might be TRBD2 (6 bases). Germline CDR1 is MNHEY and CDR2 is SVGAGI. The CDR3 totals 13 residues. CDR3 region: CAGTRSSYNEQFF. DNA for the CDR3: TGTGCTGGGACTCGGAGCTCCTACAATGAGCAGTTCTTC.

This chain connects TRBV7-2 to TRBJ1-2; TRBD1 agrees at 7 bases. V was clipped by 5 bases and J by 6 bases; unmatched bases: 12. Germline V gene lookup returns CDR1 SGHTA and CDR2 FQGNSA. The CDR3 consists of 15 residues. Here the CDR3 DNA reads TGTGCCAGCAGCCCTACCGGAGAAGGGGGCCATGGCTACACCTTC. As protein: CASSPTGEGGHGYTF. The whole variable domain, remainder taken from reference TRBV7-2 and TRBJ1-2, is GAGVSQSPSNKVTEKGKDVELRCDPISGHTALYWYRQSLGQGLEFLIYFQGNSAPDKSGLPSDRFSAERTGGSVSTLTIQRTQQEDSAVYLCASSPTGEGGHGYTFGSGTRLTVV.

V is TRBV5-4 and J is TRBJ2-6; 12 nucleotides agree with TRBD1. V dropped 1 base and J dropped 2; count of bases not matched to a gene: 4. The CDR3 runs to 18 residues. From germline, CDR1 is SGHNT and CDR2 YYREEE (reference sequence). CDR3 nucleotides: TGTGCCAGCAGCTTGCCGGGACAGGGGGCTGCTGGGGCCAACGTCCTGACTTTC. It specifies CASSLPGQGAAGANVLTF.

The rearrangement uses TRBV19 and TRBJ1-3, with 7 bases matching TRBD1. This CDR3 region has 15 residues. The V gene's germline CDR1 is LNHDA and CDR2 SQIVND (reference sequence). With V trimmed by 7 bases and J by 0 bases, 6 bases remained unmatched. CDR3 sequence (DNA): TGTGCCAGTACCATGGGACAGATCTCTGGAAACACCATATATTTT. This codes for CASTMGQISGNTIYF. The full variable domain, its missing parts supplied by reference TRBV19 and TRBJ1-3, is DGGITQSPKYLFRKEGQNVTLSCEQNLNHDAMYWYRQDPGQGLRLIYYSQIVNDFQKGDIAEGYSVSREKKESFPLTVTSAQKNPTAFYLCASTMGQISGNTIYFGEGSWLTVV.

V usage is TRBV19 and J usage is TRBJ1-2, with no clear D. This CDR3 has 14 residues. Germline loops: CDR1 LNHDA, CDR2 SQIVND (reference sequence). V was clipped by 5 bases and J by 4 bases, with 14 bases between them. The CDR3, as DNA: TGTGCCAGTAGTCACCCATCCTTGGCCTATGGCTACACCTTC. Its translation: CASSHPSLAYGYTF.

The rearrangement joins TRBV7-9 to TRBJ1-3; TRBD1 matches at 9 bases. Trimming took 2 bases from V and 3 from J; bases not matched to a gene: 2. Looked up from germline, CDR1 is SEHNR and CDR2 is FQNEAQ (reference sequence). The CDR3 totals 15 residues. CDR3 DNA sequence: TGTGCCAGCAGCTTAAGGACAGGGGATGGAAACACCATATATTTT. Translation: CASSLRTGDGNTIYF.

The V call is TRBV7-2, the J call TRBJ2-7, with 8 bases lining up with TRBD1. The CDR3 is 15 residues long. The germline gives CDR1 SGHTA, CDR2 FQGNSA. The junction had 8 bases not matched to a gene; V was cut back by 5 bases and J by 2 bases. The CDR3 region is CASSPGTGVPYEQYF. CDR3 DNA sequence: TGTGCCAGCAGCCCCGGGACAGGAGTCCCCTACGAGCAGTACTTC.

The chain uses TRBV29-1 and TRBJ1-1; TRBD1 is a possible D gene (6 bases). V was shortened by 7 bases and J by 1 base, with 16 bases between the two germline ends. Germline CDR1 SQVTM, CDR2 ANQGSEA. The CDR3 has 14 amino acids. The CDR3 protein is CSAPLGGSNTEAFF. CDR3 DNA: TGCAGCGCCCCCTTAGGGGGATCGAACACTGAAGCTTTCTTT.

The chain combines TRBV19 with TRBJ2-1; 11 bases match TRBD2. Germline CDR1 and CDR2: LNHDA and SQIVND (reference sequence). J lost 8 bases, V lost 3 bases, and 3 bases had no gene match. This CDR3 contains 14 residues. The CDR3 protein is CASSMTSGEDEQFF. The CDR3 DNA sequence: TGTGCCAGTAGTATGACTAGCGGGGAGGATGAGCAGTTCTTC.

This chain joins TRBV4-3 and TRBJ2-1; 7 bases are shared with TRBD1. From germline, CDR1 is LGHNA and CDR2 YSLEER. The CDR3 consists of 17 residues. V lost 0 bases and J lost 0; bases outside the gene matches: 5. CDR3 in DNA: TGCGCCAGCAGCCAAGAGAACAGGGGATACTCCTACAATGAGCAGTTCTTC. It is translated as CASSQENRGYSYNEQFF.

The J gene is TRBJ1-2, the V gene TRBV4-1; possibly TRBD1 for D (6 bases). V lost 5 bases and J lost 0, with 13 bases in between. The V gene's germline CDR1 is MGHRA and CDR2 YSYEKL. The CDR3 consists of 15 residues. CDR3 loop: CASSVDRTSNYGYTF. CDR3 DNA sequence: TGCGCCAGCAGCGTCGACAGGACTTCTAACTATGGCTACACCTTC.

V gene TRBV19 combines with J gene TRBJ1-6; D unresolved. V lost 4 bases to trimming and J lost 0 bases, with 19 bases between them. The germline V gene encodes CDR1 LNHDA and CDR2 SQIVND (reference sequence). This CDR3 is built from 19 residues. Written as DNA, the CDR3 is TGTGCCAGTAGTAGAAAGGCGCAGGTGCCGAGCTCCTATAATTCACCCCTCCACTTT. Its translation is CASSRKAQVPSSYNSPLHF.

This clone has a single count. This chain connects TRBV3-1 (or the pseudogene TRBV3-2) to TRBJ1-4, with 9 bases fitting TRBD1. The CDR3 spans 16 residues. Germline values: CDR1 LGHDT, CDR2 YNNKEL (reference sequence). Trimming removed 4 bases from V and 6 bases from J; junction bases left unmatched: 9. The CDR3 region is CASSPRDRALYEKLFF. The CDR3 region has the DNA TGTGCCAGCAGCCCCCGGGACAGGGCACTTTATGAAAAACTGTTTTTT.

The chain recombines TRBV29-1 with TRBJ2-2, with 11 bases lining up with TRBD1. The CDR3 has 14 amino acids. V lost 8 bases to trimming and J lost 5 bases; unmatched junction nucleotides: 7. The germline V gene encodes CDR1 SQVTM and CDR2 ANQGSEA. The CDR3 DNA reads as TGCAGCTATTCCCGGGACAGGGGGACCGGGGAGCTGTTTTTT. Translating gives CSYSRDRGTGELFF.

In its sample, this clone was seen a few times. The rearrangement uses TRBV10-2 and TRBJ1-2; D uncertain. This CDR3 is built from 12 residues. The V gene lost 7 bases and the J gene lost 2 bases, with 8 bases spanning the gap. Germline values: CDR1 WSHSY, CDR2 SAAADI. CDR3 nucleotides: TGCGCCAGCACCACGGGGAACTATGGCTACACCTTC. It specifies CASTTGNYGYTF.

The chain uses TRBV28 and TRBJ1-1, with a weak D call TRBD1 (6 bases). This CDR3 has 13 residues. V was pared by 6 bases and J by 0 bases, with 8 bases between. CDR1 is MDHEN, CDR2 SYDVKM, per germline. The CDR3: CASRRTVNTEAFF. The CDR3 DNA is TGTGCCAGCAGGCGGACAGTGAACACTGAAGCTTTCTTT.

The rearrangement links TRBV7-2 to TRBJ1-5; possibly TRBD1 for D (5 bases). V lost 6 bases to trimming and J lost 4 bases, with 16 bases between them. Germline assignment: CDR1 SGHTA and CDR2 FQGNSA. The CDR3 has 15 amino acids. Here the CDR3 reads CASSLTDSRNQPQHF. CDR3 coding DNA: TGTGCCAGCAGTCTAACCGACAGTAGGAATCAGCCCCAGCATTTT.

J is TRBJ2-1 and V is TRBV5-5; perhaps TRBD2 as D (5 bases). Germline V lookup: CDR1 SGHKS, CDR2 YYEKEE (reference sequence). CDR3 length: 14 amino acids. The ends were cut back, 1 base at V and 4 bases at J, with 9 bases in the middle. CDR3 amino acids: CASSLYGEYNEQFF. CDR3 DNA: TGTGCCAGCAGCTTGTACGGGGAGTACAATGAGCAGTTCTTC.

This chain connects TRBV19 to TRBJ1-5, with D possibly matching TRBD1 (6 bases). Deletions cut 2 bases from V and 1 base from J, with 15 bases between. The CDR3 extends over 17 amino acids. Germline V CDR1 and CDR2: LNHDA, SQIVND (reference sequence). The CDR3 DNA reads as TGTGCCAGTAGTATATCTCGGGGGGCGCAAAGCAATCAGCCCCAGCATTTT. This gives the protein CASSISRGAQSNQPQHF.

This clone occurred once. CDR3 DNA sequence: TGCGCCAGCCGATCCGCCGGGAGTCTAAACACCGGGGAGCTGTTTTTT. This gives the protein CASRSAGSLNTGELFF. The gene calls are TRBV5-1 and TRBJ2-2; tentatively, D is TRBD2 (6 bases). V shed 7 bases and J shed 2 bases, with 18 bases lying between them. CDR1 is SGHRS and CDR2 is YFSETQ in the germline V gene. The CDR3 spans 16 residues.

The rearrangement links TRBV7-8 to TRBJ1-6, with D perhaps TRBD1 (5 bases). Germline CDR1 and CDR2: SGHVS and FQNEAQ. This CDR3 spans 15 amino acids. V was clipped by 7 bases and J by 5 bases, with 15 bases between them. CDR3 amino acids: CASMPGAVDNSPLHF. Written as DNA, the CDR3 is TGTGCCAGCATGCCCGGGGCGGTGGATAATTCACCCCTCCACTTT.

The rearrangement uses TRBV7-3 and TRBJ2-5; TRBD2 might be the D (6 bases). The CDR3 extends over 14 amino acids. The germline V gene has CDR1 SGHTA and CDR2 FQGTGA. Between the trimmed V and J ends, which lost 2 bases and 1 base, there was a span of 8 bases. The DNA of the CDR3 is TGTGCCAGCAGCTTACAGGGACTCCAAGAGACCCAGTACTTC. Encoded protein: CASSLQGLQETQYF. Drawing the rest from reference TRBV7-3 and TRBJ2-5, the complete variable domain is GAGVSQTPSNKVTEKGKYVELRCDPISGHTALYWYRQSLGQGPEFLIYFQGTGAADDSGLPNDRFFAVRPEGSVSTLKIQRTERGDSAVYLCASSLQGLQETQYFGPGTRLLVL.